This TCR beta chain was sequenced during a study of T cell repertoires in cytomegalovirus infection (dated by TCRdb to the late 2010s). For context, the study as a whole: Alongside well-studied HLA-B-restricted epitopes, the peptide stimulations were aimed at recently identified HLA-C-restricted CMV epitopes, whose presentation resists viral immunomodulation. Donor HLA type was relevant to the analysis, as public TCR beta signatures indicated carriage of CMV infection together with the matching HLA type. What the research found in general, with its limitations: The ex vivo response was dominated by HLA-C-restricted CMV-specific TCR beta clonotypes, which also provided the single most frequent clonotype in two of eight donors. In both this cohort and an independent cohort of 350 or so donors, the cumulative frequency of public TCR beta family members distinguished carriers of CMV infection plus the relevant HLA type.

The sequencer was an Illumina HiSeq 1500. The public reads were reanalyzed by TCRdb: fastp trimming at Q25, MiXCR alignment, in-frame beta chains only. Duplicate CDR3 protein sequences are folded into a single record with the most common DNA and genes. The sample table contains 110,000 or so distinct CDR3 sequences; only one count was recorded for 30% of them. The ten most abundant clones make up 35% to 50% of the sample. The intended sense of this specimen's treatment or condition label: in vitro stimulation with specific CMV peptide epitopes to enrich CMV-specific T cells. About this clonotype: Its antigen is not yet known. Base-call qualities are not available, and no considerably larger clone is one nucleotide away.

This material consisted of CD8+ T cells from cultured PBMCs, taken from culture after CMV antigen stimulation. The source of this sequence is a human donor in good health (CMV status not recorded). Some clones in this sample may be carry-over from other donors' samples.

The DNA sequence follows: TGTGCCAGTAGTATAACGGGACAGGGCAATCAGCCCCAGCATTTT. Translated, it reads CASSITGQGNQPQHF. The rearranged chain carries TRBV19 and TRBJ1-5; 8 junctional bases match TRBD1. The CDR3 runs 15 residues from the cysteine to the phenylalanine. The CDR3 DNA has 45 bases and is translated from base 1. According to the germline V gene (reference sequence), CDR1 reads LNHDA and CDR2 reads SQIVND. For this chain, trimming is 2 bases at the V end and 2 bases at the J end, and the number of junction bases without a gene match is 2.